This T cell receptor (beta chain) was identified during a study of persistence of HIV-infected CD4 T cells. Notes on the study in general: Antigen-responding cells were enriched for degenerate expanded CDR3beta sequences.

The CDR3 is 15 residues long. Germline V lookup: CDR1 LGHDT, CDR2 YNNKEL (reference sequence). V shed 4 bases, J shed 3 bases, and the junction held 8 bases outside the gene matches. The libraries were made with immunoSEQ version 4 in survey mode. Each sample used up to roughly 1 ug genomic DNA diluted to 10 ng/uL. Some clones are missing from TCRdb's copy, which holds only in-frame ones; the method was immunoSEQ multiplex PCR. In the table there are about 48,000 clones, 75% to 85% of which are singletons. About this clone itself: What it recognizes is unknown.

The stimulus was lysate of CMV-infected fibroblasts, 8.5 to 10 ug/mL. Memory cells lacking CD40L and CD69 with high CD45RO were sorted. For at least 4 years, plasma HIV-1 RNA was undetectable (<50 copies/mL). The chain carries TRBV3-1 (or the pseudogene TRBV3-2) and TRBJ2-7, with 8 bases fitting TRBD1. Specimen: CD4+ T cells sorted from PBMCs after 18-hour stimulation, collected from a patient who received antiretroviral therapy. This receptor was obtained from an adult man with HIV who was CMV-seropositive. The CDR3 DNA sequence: TGTGCCAGCAGCCGCGGACAGGGTGTACGCTACGAGCAGTACTTC. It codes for CASSRGQGVRYEQYF.